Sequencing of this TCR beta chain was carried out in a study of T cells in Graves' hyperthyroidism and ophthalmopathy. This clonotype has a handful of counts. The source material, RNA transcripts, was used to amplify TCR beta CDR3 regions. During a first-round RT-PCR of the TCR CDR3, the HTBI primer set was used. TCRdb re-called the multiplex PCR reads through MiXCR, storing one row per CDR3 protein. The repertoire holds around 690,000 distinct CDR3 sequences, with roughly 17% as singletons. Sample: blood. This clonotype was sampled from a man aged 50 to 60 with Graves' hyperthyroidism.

In DNA form, the CDR3 reads TGCAGCGTTGAAAGGGATCGAAAAGGATCCTACGAGCAGTACTTC. This gives the protein CSVERDRKGSYEQYF. The chain links TRBV29-1 to TRBJ2-7; unclear D gene. The CDR3 sequence is 15 residues long. Between the trimmed V and J ends, which lost 2 bases and 1 base, there was a span of 15 bases. Germline V gives CDR1 SQVTM, CDR2 ANQGSEA.